The clone carrying this TCR beta chain was observed a handful of times. Its specificity is not known. The data were taken from a study of identical twins. Study results and caveats: Zero-insertion results could be subject to partial confounding by invariant MAIT and iNKT cells.

CDR1 and CDR2 (germline): MNHNS, SASEGT. CDR3 length equals 15 residues. The V segment lost 6 bases and the J segment 5 bases; nucleotides outside the gene matches: 12. Each CDR3 protein gets one entry after TCRdb re-called the 5' RACE reads with MiXCR. The sample has some 660,000 distinct CDR3 sequences, roughly 8% seen once. The same specimen was also included in a second study, on yellow fever vaccine responses in identical twins.

The sample taken for sequencing was PBMCs. J is TRBJ2-7 and V is TRBV6-1, with TRBD1 matching 8 bases. The TCR comes from a woman between 18 and 30 years old in good health. The CDR3 spells CASRSQGASLDEQYF. The CDR3 nucleotides are TGTGCCAGCAGGAGTCAGGGGGCGAGTTTAGACGAGCAGTACTTC.